The TCR beta chain described here comes from a study of OX40 agonist ivuxolimab in advanced cancers. TCRdb keeps only in-frame clones here, not all; method: immunoSEQ multiplex PCR. This repertoire shows just over 70,000 clones, 84% found once; its top ten account for 0.78%. This CDR3 comprises 18 residues. The germline V gene has CDR1 SGHVS and CDR2 FNYEAQ. V shed 4 bases, J shed 7 bases, and the junction held 12 bases outside the gene matches. Study-wide findings and caveats: With doses of 0.1 to 3.0 mg/kg, CD4+ and CD8+ blood T cells had undergone clonal expansion by week 6.

On this clone itself: As yet, its antigen is unknown.

V and J are TRBV7-6 and TRBJ2-1, with 14 bases that match TRBD2. This specimen consisted of CD4+ or CD8+ T cells sorted from blood, obtained in a trial of the OX40 agonist ivuxolimab. The sequence derives from an adult with an advanced solid tumor such as melanoma, head and neck, liver or kidney cancer. The DNA of the CDR3 is TGTGCCAGCAGCTACGGGACTAGCGGGAGCCCCCCCTGGAATGAGCAGTTCTTC. As protein: CASSYGTSGSPPWNEQFF. Looking up the rest from reference TRBV7-6 and TRBJ2-1 gives the full variable domain: GAGVSQSPRYKVTKRGQDVALRCDPISGHVSLYWYRQALGQGPEFLTYFNYEAQQDKSGLPNDRFSAERPEGSISTLTIQRTEQRDSAMYRCASSYGTSGSPPWNEQFFGPGTRLTVL.